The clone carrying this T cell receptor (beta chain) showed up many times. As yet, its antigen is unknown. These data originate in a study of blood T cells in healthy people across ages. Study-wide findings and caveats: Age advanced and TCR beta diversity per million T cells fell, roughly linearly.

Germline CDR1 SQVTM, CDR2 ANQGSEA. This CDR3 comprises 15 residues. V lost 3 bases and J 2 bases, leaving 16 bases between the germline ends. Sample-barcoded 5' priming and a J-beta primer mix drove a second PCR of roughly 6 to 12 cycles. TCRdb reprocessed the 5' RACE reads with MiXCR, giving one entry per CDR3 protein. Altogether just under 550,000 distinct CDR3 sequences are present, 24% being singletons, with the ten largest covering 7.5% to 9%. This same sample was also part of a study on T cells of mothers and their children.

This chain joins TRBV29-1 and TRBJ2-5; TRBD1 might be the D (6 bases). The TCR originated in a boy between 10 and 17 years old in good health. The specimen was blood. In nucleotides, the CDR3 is TGCAGCGTTGATCAGGACAGCCCTTATCAAGAGACCCAGTACTTC. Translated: CSVDQDSPYQETQYF.